This TCR beta chain was obtained from a study of blood T cell repertoires in COVID-19. For the study at large: In each case, the material was cDNA or gDNA derived from T cells, B-cell-depleted T cells, or PBMCs.

The method was immunoSEQ multiplex PCR; TCRdb's version includes in-frame clones alone and lacks a portion of them. The top ten clones hold around 15% of a sample with about 130,000 clones, around 85% of them seen once. V lost 2 bases and J lost 6; bases outside the gene matches: 7. Germline V gene data show CDR1 as MNHEY and CDR2 as SVGAGI. CDR3 length: 15 amino acids. This clone was picked up a small number of times. The chain combines TRBV6-5 with TRBJ2-1; 7 bases are a match to TRBD2. The material sequenced was peripheral blood. This clonotype was sampled from a woman aged 50 to 60 with acute or convalescent COVID-19. The CDR3: CASSYTSGASNEQFF. CDR3 bases: TGTGCCAGCAGTTACACGAGCGGGGCTAGCAATGAGCAGTTCTTC.